The 27 T cell receptor beta chains given below trace back to one sample, sequenced in a study of shared clonotypes between healthy human individuals. Method: immunoSEQ multiplex PCR; TCRdb's copy keeps in-frame clones and lacks some. The profile shows about 1.1 million clones, 77% of them singletons. Sequenced input: memory CD4+ T cells from PBMCs. Subset here: CD45RA-negative fraction. The receptors here all came from a man aged 18 to 29 in good health. Some clones in this sample may be carry-over from other donors' samples.

This rearrangement joins TRBV28 to TRBJ1-3; 8 bases match TRBD1. The CDR3 is 12 residues long. Per the germline V gene, CDR1 is MDHEN and CDR2 is SYDVKM. J was trimmed by 8 bases and V by 5 bases; bases with no gene match: 2. CDR3 in DNA: TGTGCCAGCAGTACAGGGGGGCACACCATATATTTT. As protein: CASSTGGHTIYF.

V usage is TRBV9 and J usage is TRBJ2-7; D is unclear. Per germline, CDR1 SGDLS and CDR2 YYNGEE. V gave up 4 bases and J gave up 2 bases, with 13 bases separating them. The length of the CDR3 is 14 residues. The DNA for the CDR3 is TGTGCCAGCAGCAGATGGACCACCGCCTACGAGCAGTACTTC. Its translation: CASSRWTTAYEQYF.

This clone was counted a few times. The rearrangement uses TRBV30 and TRBJ1-1; TRBD1 is a possible D gene (5 bases). The CDR3 length is 14 residues. The germline CDR1 and CDR2 sequences are GTSNPN and SVGIG (reference sequence). The V gene lost 0 bases and the J gene lost 3 bases, with 11 bases spanning the gap. CDR3 DNA sequence: TGTGCCTGGAGTGTTAAAGGGGTTCACACTGAAGCTTTCTTT. Residues: CAWSVKGVHTEAFF.

This chain links TRBV13 with TRBJ2-5; TRBD2 matches at 9 bases. The J call may be in error: the DNA end matches TRBJ2-7 better. This CDR3 contains 17 residues. Germline assignment: CDR1 PRHDT and CDR2 FYEKMQ (reference sequence). Here the CDR3 DNA reads TGTGCCAGCAGGGACAGCGGGAGGTATGGTATCGCCTACGAGCAGTACTTC. Protein product: CASRDSGRYGIAYEQYF.

This sequence joins TRBV15 and TRBJ1-4, with D hard to call. The V end lost 2 bases, the J end lost 3 bases, and 4 bases lay between the germline ends. Germline V gene data show CDR1 as LNHNV and CDR2 as YYDKDF (reference sequence). The CDR3 runs to 13 residues. CDR3: CATSRSPNEKLFF. CDR3 nucleotides: TGTGCCACCAGCAGATCCCCTAATGAAAAACTGTTTTTT.

This clone was seen many times. V usage is TRBV19 and J usage is TRBJ1-4; D is possibly TRBD1 (5 bases). CDR1 and CDR2 (germline): LNHDA, SQIVND (reference sequence). V lost 5 bases to trimming and J lost 2 bases, with 12 bases between them. The CDR3 is 15 residues long. CDR3 residues: CASSSQGWTNEKLFF. In nucleotides, the CDR3 is TGTGCCAGTAGTTCCCAGGGCTGGACTAATGAAAAACTGTTTTTT.

The rearrangement joins TRBV7-3 to TRBJ2-1; D possibly uses TRBD1 or TRBD2 (5 bases each). This CDR3 comprises 13 residues. Germline CDR1 is SGHTA and CDR2 is FQGTGA. The V and J ends lost 4 bases and 8 bases respectively, with 12 bases between them. The CDR3 DNA follows: TGTGCCAGCAGCTCCCCTGTGGGGGATGAGCAGTTCTTC. Protein sequence: CASSSPVGDEQFF.

The chain combines TRBV9 with TRBJ2-7, with D possibly TRBD1 on 5 matching bases. V lost 3 bases and J lost 0, with 16 bases in between. The CDR3 extends over 16 amino acids. From germline, CDR1 is SGDLS and CDR2 YYNGEE. Written as DNA, the CDR3 is TGTGCCAGCAGCGCCCCCGACAGTCTCGGCTCCTACGAGCAGTACTTC. Encoded protein: CASSAPDSLGSYEQYF.

This chain links TRBV6-6 with TRBJ2-7; TRBD2 might be the D (5 bases). The CDR3 runs to 16 residues. Trimming removed 4 bases at V and 2 bases at J, with 18 bases between. The germline gives CDR1 MNHNY, CDR2 SVGAGI (reference sequence). The CDR3 reads CASSLHPPGTTYEQYF. The CDR3 coding sequence is TGTGCCAGCAGTTTACACCCCCCGGGAACAACCTACGAGCAGTACTTC.

This chain links TRBV6-1 with TRBJ2-2, with 9 bases that match TRBD2. Trimming removed 6 bases from V and 6 bases from J; junction bases left unmatched: 8. Germline CDR1 reads MNHNS; CDR2 reads SASEGT. The CDR3 sequence is 15 residues long. In nucleotides, the CDR3 is TGTGCCAGCAGGCTGCGGGAGGGAGGAGCCGGGGAGCTGTTTTTT. Residues: CASRLREGGAGELFF.

V gene TRBV29-1 combines with J gene TRBJ2-1; D unclear. Between the trimmed V and J ends, which lost 7 bases and 8 bases, there was a span of 12 bases. The CDR3 loop spans 11 amino acids. The germline CDR1 and CDR2 sequences are SQVTM and ANQGSEA. The CDR3 bases are TGCAGCGCACAGACTGGCGATGAGCAGTTCTTC. Translating it yields CSAQTGDEQFF.

V gene TRBV5-1 combines with J gene TRBJ2-4; D ambiguous. The length of the CDR3 is 17 residues. Between the trimmed V and J ends, which lost 0 bases and 0 bases, there was a span of 13 bases. Germline assignment: CDR1 SGHRS and CDR2 YFSETQ. The CDR3 bases are TGCGCCAGCAGCTTGGGGCACACGAGTGTAGCCAAAAACATTCAGTACTTC. It codes for CASSLGHTSVAKNIQYF.

This chain links TRBV7-3 with TRBJ2-7; D is ambiguous. The germline V gene has CDR1 SGHTA and CDR2 FQGTGA. The CDR3 has 13 residues. V shed 5 bases and J shed 2 bases, with 10 bases lying between them. The CDR3 spells CASSPGVTYEQYF. The CDR3 nucleotides are TGTGCCAGCAGCCCCGGCGTTACCTACGAGCAGTACTTC.

The chain combines TRBV4-1 with TRBJ1-2; possible D gene TRBD1, 6 bases. Trimming took off 5 bases at V and 4 bases at J, with 17 bases between the two ends. This CDR3 has 15 residues. CDR1 is MGHRA and CDR2 is YSYEKL in the germline V gene. As DNA, the CDR3 is TGCGCCAGCAGCTTCGCAGGGGATATCAGCTATGGCTACACCTTC. Protein sequence: CASSFAGDISYGYTF.

Of note for this clone: A much larger clonotype is one base distant, so this may be a read error. V gene TRBV28 combines with J gene TRBJ2-5; D is unclear. Trimming pared 5 bases from V and 1 base from J, leaving 5 bases between. The CDR3 is made up of 12 amino acids. Germline CDR1 reads MDHEN; CDR2 reads SYDVKM. The CDR3 here is CASSGCQETQYF. CDR3 in DNA: TGTGCCAGCAGTGGGTGCCAAGAGACCCAGTACTTC. Variable domain in full (rest from reference TRBV28 and TRBJ2-5): DVKVTQSSRYLVKRTGEKVFLECVQDMDHENMFWYRQDPGLGLRLIYFSYDVKMKEKGDIPEGYSVSREKKERFSLILESASTNQTSMYLCASSGCQETQYFGPGTRLLVL.

The chain links TRBV5-1 to TRBJ1-1, with D possibly TRBD1 on 6 matching bases. From germline, CDR1 is SGHRS and CDR2 YFSETQ. V shed 5 bases and J shed 1 base, with 9 bases lying between them. The CDR3 spans 13 residues. The CDR3 sequence: CASRQGSNTEAFF. CDR3 nucleotides: TGCGCCAGCAGGCAGGGGTCGAACACTGAAGCTTTCTTT.

The CDR3 nucleotides read TGTGCCAGCAGTGATCCGGGACAGGGGGTCTACGAGCAGTACTTC. Translation gives CASSDPGQGVYEQYF. The J gene is TRBJ2-7, the V gene TRBV6-1, with 11 bases aligning to TRBD1. CDR1 is MNHNS, CDR2 SASEGT, per germline. The trim removed 3 bases at V and 3 bases at J, leaving 4 bases unmatched. The CDR3 consists of 15 residues.

The V and J genes are TRBV28 and TRBJ1-2; D is unresolved. CDR1 and CDR2 from the germline V gene are MDHEN and SYDVKM. The CDR3 has 17 amino acids. Between the trimmed V and J ends, which lost 4 bases and 5 bases, there was a span of 23 bases. The CDR3 loop is CASSSPSSLKGFYGYTF. CDR3 nucleotides: TGTGCCAGCAGTTCCCCGTCCTCACTCAAGGGTTTTTATGGCTACACCTTC.

The chain couples TRBV5-4 to TRBJ2-5, with D perhaps matching TRBD2 (6 bases). The V and J ends lost 4 bases and 4 bases respectively, with 11 bases between them. This CDR3 contains 13 residues. Germline-derived CDR1 and CDR2 are SGHNT and YYREEE (reference sequence). CDR3 loop: CASSTPEGETQYF. CDR3 DNA: TGTGCCAGCAGCACCCCGGAGGGAGAGACCCAGTACTTC.

V usage is TRBV10-1 and J usage is TRBJ1-5; D gene uncertain. V was shortened by 2 bases and J by 0 bases, with 2 bases between the two germline ends. The germline V gene encodes CDR1 WNHNN and CDR2 SYGVQD (reference sequence). The CDR3 contains 13 residues. The CDR3 DNA is TGCGCCAGCAGTGAGGTTAGCAATCAGCCCCAGCATTTT. It is translated as CASSEVSNQPQHF.

The chain is built from TRBV28 and TRBJ2-5; D is possibly TRBD2 (6 bases). V lost 1 base to trimming and J lost 2 bases, with 11 bases between them. CDR1 MDHEN and CDR2 SYDVKM come from the germline V gene. The CDR3 spans 15 residues. The CDR3 DNA is TGTGCCAGCAGTTTATTGATAGCGGCGCAAGAGACCCAGTACTTC. Protein: CASSLLIAAQETQYF.

Note on this clone: Other DNA sequences in this specimen translate into the identical CDR3. The chain joins TRBV27 to TRBJ1-1, with 7 bases that match TRBD1. The V and J ends lost 5 bases and 5 bases, in that order; junction bases with no gene match: 5. This CDR3 has 13 residues. Looked up from germline, CDR1 is MNHEY and CDR2 is SMNVEV (reference sequence). The chain's CDR3 is CASSRQGRTEAFF. The CDR3 coding sequence is TGTGCCAGCAGTCGACAGGGAAGGACTGAAGCTTTCTTT.

Turning to this clone: A far larger clone is just one base off, so this is likely a read error. Other DNA sequences in this sample translate to the same CDR3. The chain is built from TRBV30 and TRBJ1-4; D is uncertain. CDR1 and CDR2 (germline): GTSNPN, SVGIG (reference sequence). The CDR3 spans 15 residues. The V end was cut by 0 bases, the J end by 7 bases, with 15 bases between. The CDR3 sequence is CAWSVSEPISEKLFF. The CDR3 nucleotides read TGTGCCTGGAGTGTTTCGGAGCCTATTAGTGAAAAACTGTTTTTT.

With regard to this clone: Given a much more abundant clone one base away, this may be a read error. Here the CDR3 reads CASSLTAGNTGELFF. CDR3 DNA: TGTGCCAGCAGCTTAACGGCAGGGAACACCGGGGAGCTGTTTTTT. V usage is TRBV7-9 and J usage is TRBJ2-2, with D unclear. The CDR3 spans 15 residues. Between the trimmed V and J ends, which lost 2 bases and 1 base, there was a span of 8 bases. CDR1 and CDR2 from the germline V gene are SEHNR and FQNEAQ (reference sequence).

The rearrangement uses TRBV28 and TRBJ2-1, with D perhaps matching TRBD1 or TRBD2 (5 bases each). Trimming cost V 6 bases and J 8 bases, with 11 bases left between them. The CDR3 runs 12 residues. Germline-derived CDR1 and CDR2 are MDHEN and SYDVKM. The CDR3 protein is CASRGPPYEQFF. CDR3 coding DNA: TGTGCCAGCAGGGGACCTCCTTATGAGCAGTTCTTC.

This chain links TRBV9 with TRBJ1-4; D perhaps matches TRBD1 (5 bases). Germline CDR1 SGDLS, CDR2 YYNGEE. CDR3 length equals 15 residues. Trimming took off 0 bases at V and 8 bases at J, with 14 bases between the two ends. CDR3 sequence: CASSVGGPGREKLFF. As DNA, the CDR3 is TGTGCCAGCAGCGTAGGGGGTCCGGGACGGGAAAAACTGTTTTTT. The complete variable domain, with remaining parts taken from reference TRBV9 and TRBJ1-4, reads DSGVTQTPKHLITATGQRVTLRCSPRSGDLSVYWYQQSLDQGLQFLIQYYNGEERAKGNILERFSAQQFPDLHSELNLSSLELGDSALYFCASSVGGPGREKLFFGSGTQLSVL.

This rearrangement joins TRBV2 to TRBJ2-3, with D hard to call. The CDR3 is made up of 14 amino acids. Germline V gene data show CDR1 as SNHLY and CDR2 as FYNNEI. Trimming pared 6 bases from V and 3 bases from J, leaving 13 bases between. The CDR3, as DNA: TGTGCCAGCAGGCGGTCGACCCTTACAGATACGCAGTATTTT. This encodes CASRRSTLTDTQYF.